This T cell receptor beta chain was identified in a study of CD8 T cells in ankylosing spondylitis (dated by TCRdb to about 2017). Looking at the study overall: T cell receptor beta repertoires were profiled in healthy donors and ankylosing spondylitis patients so that disease-linked TCR variants could be found. Peripheral blood was sampled, and synovial fluid was additionally collected from ankylosing spondylitis patients. The full study cohort comprised 20 to 30 ankylosing spondylitis patients and 85 to 120 healthy donors. What the authors observed across the whole study: Some of the motif variants had been reported before in the synovial fluid and blood of reactive arthritis patients, a finding that suggests common disease-initiation mechanisms. According to the report, matched synovial fluid samples from ankylosing spondylitis patients were significantly enriched for the disease-linked clones. In peripheral blood, the disease-linked clones were found at relatively low frequencies and had a CD8+ phenotype. Blood from ankylosing spondylitis patients appeared to be characterized by a TCR beta motif made up of several highly homologous amino acid variants.

Turning to this clonotype: What this receptor recognizes is not known. It has no much larger one-base neighbor in the sample; base qualities were not kept.

CDR3 length: 12 amino acids, cysteine to phenylalanine. Only the CDR3 DNA stays, 36 bases, in frame from base 1. The trim is 2 bases for V and 4 bases for J, with a gap of 8 bases between the germline ends. Looking up the germline V gene (reference sequence) yields CDR1 DFQATT and CDR2 SNEGSKA. For sequencing, an Illumina HiSeq 2500 was employed. Quantitative 5'-RACE with molecular barcodes was the method used to prepare the TCR beta libraries. Per the original workflow: A new computational method, built on a probabilistic model of VDJ rearrangement, was used to identify disease-linked TCR variants. The public sequencing data were trimmed at Q25 with fastp and processed into clonotypes with MiXCR by TCRdb, which kept only in-frame beta chains. Each CDR3 protein appears once, grouped with its most common genes and DNA. TCRdb, not the authors, supplied the V and J calls. Counted in this sample were 200,000 to 250,000 distinct CDR3 sequences; about a quarter of them appeared once. The ten largest make up roughly 6.7% of the sample.

This receptor was taken from a male donor with ankylosing spondylitis or in good health (not recorded which). Sequenced sample: blood, either unsorted or a sorted T cell fraction (not recorded which). The chain joins TRBV20-1 to TRBJ1-2, with no D gene named confidently. CDR3 region: CSARPGGYGYTF. The bases read TGCAGTGCTAGACCAGGAGGCTATGGCTACACCTTC.